Listed below are T cell receptor beta chains from one sample, sequenced in a study of shared T cell receptors in the human thymus. Assay used: immunoSEQ multiplex PCR; TCRdb lists only in-frame clones, some missing. The sample contains hundreds of thousands of clones, more than 75% of which appear only once. This sample was also put to use in a study of human thymus T cells.

The sample taken for sequencing was thymocytes. Receptors were obtained from a boy in the first two years of life with a congenital heart defect. Both conserved end residues are part of each CDR3. A D gene is named only where the DNA matches it firmly. The size of a clone is reported for some rows only, either as once, few or many, or as a class for expanded clones.

>14|TRBJ1-4|TRBV28|.|.
CASSFSGYNEKLFF
TGTGCCAGCAGTTTTTCGGGGTACAATGAAAAACTGTTTTTT
>17|TRBJ1-1|TRBV30|.|.
CAWSANQGSRVNTEAFF
TGTGCCTGGAGTGCCAATCAAGGTTCCCGGGTGAACACTGAAGCTTTCTTT
>21|TRBJ2-1|TRBV28|.|.
CASSLCFLGVGNRAAYNEQFF
TGTGCCAGCAGTTTATGTTTTTTGGGGGTGGGAAACAGGGCAGCCTACAATGAGCAGTTCTTC
>13|TRBJ1-1|TRBV5-6|.|.
CASSLSRVGEAFF
TGTGCCAGCAGCTTATCCAGGGTCGGTGAAGCTTTCTTT
>21|TRBJ2-2|TRBV30|TRBD2|.
CAWTLGRPGLAGGPHTGELFF
TGTGCCTGGACCTTGGGACGGCCGGGACTAGCGGGAGGGCCACACACCGGGGAGCTGTTTTTT
>13|TRBJ2-7|TRBV4-1|.|once
CASSQAWAYEQYF
TGCGCCAGCAGCCAAGCCTGGGCTTACGAGCAGTACTTC
>14|TRBJ2-3|TRBV7-2|.|.
CASSFSLPRDTQYF
TGTGCCAGCAGCTTTTCACTCCCTCGAGATACGCAGTATTTT
>14|TRBJ1-2|TRBV19|.|.
CASSVRGVGYGYTF
TGTGCCAGTAGTGTCCGGGGGGTCGGGTATGGCTACACCTTC
>15|TRBJ1-1|TRBV4-3|TRBD1|.
CASSHYRTGERGAFF
TGCGCCAGCAGCCACTATCGGACAGGGGAGAGGGGAGCTTTCTTT
>15|TRBJ1-5|TRBV25-1|.|.
CASSDLRTVNQPQHF
TGTGCCAGCAGTGATCTTCGGACAGTCAATCAGCCCCAGCATTTT
>13|TRBJ1-2|TRBV2|.|.
CASSTSTIWGYTF
TGTGCCAGCAGCACTTCTACTATATGGGGCTACACCTTC
>18|TRBJ2-1|TRBV27|TRBD2|.
CASSLGSSGRDSYNEQFF
TGTGCCAGCAGTTTAGGGTCTAGCGGGAGGGACTCCTACAATGAGCAGTTCTTC
>18|TRBJ1-2|TRBV5-6|TRBD1|.
CASSYNRDRVAQGYGYTF
TGTGCCAGCAGTTATAACCGGGACAGGGTCGCTCAGGGCTATGGCTACACCTTC
>19|TRBJ2-1|TRBV9|TRBD2|.
CASSLTSGRSPSSYNEQFF
TGTGCCAGCAGCCTGACTAGCGGGAGATCCCCATCCTCCTACAATGAGCAGTTCTTC
>16|TRBJ1-4|TRBV27|TRBD1|once
CASSPKWTGWVGKLFF
TGTGCCAGCAGCCCTAAGTGGACAGGGTGGGTCGGAAAACTGTTTTTT
>16|TRBJ1-2|TRBV5-1|TRBD1|.
CASSPYDRGRIYGYTF
TGCGCCAGCAGCCCATATGACAGGGGGCGCATCTATGGCTACACCTTC
>16|TRBJ2-7|TRBV4-3|.|.
CASSQAQTKGEYEQYF
TGCGCCAGCAGCCAAGCCCAGACTAAGGGGGAATACGAGCAGTACTTC
>11|TRBJ2-7|TRBV6-5|.|.
CASSQNYEQYF
TGTGCCAGCAGTCAAAACTACGAGCAGTACTTC
>17|TRBJ2-1|TRBV5-6|TRBD2|.
CASSLANPGWREGEQFF
TGTGCCAGCAGCTTGGCCAATCCCGGCTGGAGGGAGGGAGAGCAGTTCTTC
>13|TRBJ1-1|TRBV10-3|.|.
CAISARMNTEAFF
TGTGCCATCAGCGCCAGGATGAACACTGAAGCTTTCTTT
>14|TRBJ2-4|TRBV2|.|.
CASSERPGLDIQYF
TGTGCCAGCAGTGAAAGACCGGGTCTAGACATTCAGTACTTC
>16|TRBJ2-7|TRBV7-2|.|.
CASTKGPETGSYEQYF
TGTGCCAGCACCAAGGGACCCGAGACAGGCTCCTACGAGCAGTACTTC
>16|TRBJ2-2|TRBV14|TRBD2|.
CASSQALAGIPGELFF
TGTGCCAGCAGCCAAGCCCTAGCGGGGATCCCCGGGGAGCTGTTTTTT
>15|TRBJ1-1|TRBV18|TRBD1|few
CASSPRTGEYTEAFF
TGTGCCAGCTCACCACGGACAGGGGAATACACTGAAGCTTTCTTT
>16|TRBJ2-1|TRBV18|TRBD2|.
CASSLRTSGGTNEQFF
TGTGCCAGCTCACTAAGGACTAGCGGAGGGACCAATGAGCAGTTCTTC
>14|TRBJ1-4|TRBV5-1|.|once
CASSPTGGGEKLFF
TGCGCCAGCAGCCCGACCGGGGGTGGGGAAAAACTGTTTTTT
>14|TRBJ1-2|TRBV4-3|TRBD1|few
CASSQRQGAGGYTF
TGCGCCAGCAGCCAAAGACAGGGGGCAGGTGGCTACACCTTC
>15|TRBJ2-1|TRBV9|TRBD2|.
CASSVGGGGYNEQFF
TGTGCCAGCAGCGTAGGCGGGGGAGGCTACAATGAGCAGTTCTTC
>18|TRBJ1-6|TRBV11-2|TRBD1|.
CASSLTWFDRVDNSPLHF
TGTGCCAGCAGCTTGACGTGGTTCGACAGGGTTGATAATTCACCCCTCCACTTT
>17|TRBJ1-2|TRBV4-2|.|.
CASSQLKDSDYNYGYTF
TGTGCCAGCAGCCAATTAAAGGACAGCGACTATAACTATGGCTACACCTTC
>16|TRBJ1-2|TRBV27|.|.
CASSFSPIVAGRGYTF
TGTGCCAGCAGTTTTTCCCCAATCGTGGCAGGGCGCGGCTACACCTTC
>17|TRBJ1-6|TRBV9|TRBD1|.
CASSMTGSSSYNSPLHF
TGTGCCAGCAGCATGACAGGGTCCAGCTCCTATAATTCACCCCTCCACTTT
>15|TRBJ2-7|TRBV27|.|.
CASSLFIPPAYEQYF
TGTGCCAGCAGTTTATTTATTCCCCCGGCCTACGAGCAGTACTTC
>17|TRBJ1-2|TRBV28|.|.
CASSLIGWRGNNYGYTF
TGTGCCAGCAGTTTGATAGGATGGAGGGGTAATAACTATGGCTACACCTTC
>15|TRBJ2-7|TRBV18|.|.
CASSPKGVSSYEQYF
TGTGCCAGCTCACCTAAGGGGGTATCGTCCTACGAGCAGTACTTC
>16|TRBJ2-4|TRBV28|TRBD2|once
CASSWPSGRAENIQYF
TGTGCCAGCAGTTGGCCTAGCGGGAGGGCCGAAAACATTCAGTACTTC
>16|TRBJ2-7|TRBV7-2|TRBD2|.
CASSLEGTSGGAVPYF
TGTGCCAGCAGCTTAGAAGGAACTAGCGGGGGGGCGGTTCCGTACTTC
>17|TRBJ2-3|TRBV30|TRBD2|.
CAWGGSSFGRLADTQYF
TGTGCCTGGGGGGGTAGTTCCTTCGGGAGGTTGGCAGATACGCAGTATTTT
>11|TRBJ1-1|TRBV20-1|.|.
CSARLRAEAFF
TGCAGTGCTAGACTCCGAGCTGAAGCTTTCTTT
>19|TRBJ2-3|TRBV6-1|.|.
CASSELGGRAHRGTDTQYF
TGTGCCAGCAGTGAACTCGGAGGACGGGCCCACCGTGGCACAGATACGCAGTATTTT
>16|TRBJ2-5|TRBV2|TRBD2|.
CASSVIGGGNQETQYF
TGTGCCAGCAGTGTCATCGGGGGGGGGAATCAAGAGACCCAGTACTTC
>15|TRBJ1-2|TRBV7-2|TRBD1|.
CASSLGAGGAGGYTF
TGTGCCAGCAGCTTAGGGGCAGGGGGCGCGGGTGGCTACACCTTC
>16|TRBJ2-3|TRBV10-2|TRBD2|.
CASRPHASGIVDTQYF
TGCGCCAGCAGACCCCACGCTAGCGGTATTGTAGATACGCAGTATTTT
>12|TRBJ2-1|TRBV10-1|.|.
CASAVRRVGQFF
TGCGCCAGCGCCGTTCGGAGGGTTGGGCAGTTCTTC
>17|TRBJ2-2|TRBV4-1|TRBD1|.
CASSQDLDRGRTGELFF
TGCGCCAGCAGCCAAGATCTGGACAGGGGGCGGACCGGGGAGCTGTTTTTT
>15|TRBJ2-1|TRBV2|TRBD2|.
CASSELAGGPGEQFF
TGTGCCAGCAGTGAACTAGCGGGAGGGCCGGGGGAGCAGTTCTTC
>16|TRBJ2-2|TRBV6-1|.|.
CASSDKHTDSTGELFF
TGTGCCAGCAGTGATAAACATACAGACAGCACCGGGGAGCTGTTTTTT
>18|TRBJ1-5|TRBV21-1|.|once
CASSKKGGRQGPPPAQHF
TGTGCCAGCAGCAAAAAAGGGGGGAGACAGGGGCCTCCTCCGGCCCAGCATTTT
>16|TRBJ2-5|TRBV28|.|.
CASSWAGFWKAETQYF
TGTGCCAGCAGTTGGGCGGGGTTTTGGAAGGCAGAGACCCAGTACTTC
>19|TRBJ1-4|TRBV19|TRBD1|.
CASSTSPTGDGGKDQKLFF
TGTGCCAGTAGTACCTCGCCGACAGGGGACGGGGGTAAGGATCAAAAACTGTTTTTT
>16|TRBJ2-7|TRBV5-6|TRBD2|.
CASSPGGLAGAYEQYF
TGTGCCAGCAGCCCGGGAGGACTAGCGGGAGCCTACGAGCAGTACTTC
>14|TRBJ2-2|TRBV5-1|TRBD1|.
CASSPTGGGGELFF
TGCGCCAGCAGCCCGACAGGGGGAGGCGGGGAGCTGTTTTTT